These 31 T cell receptor beta chains share one sample of origin, sequenced in a study of metastatic and nonmetastatic thyroid tumors. TCRdb re-called clones from the PCR reads using MiXCR. Among 15,000 to 19,000 clones, around 20% were seen once, and the ten largest hold roughly an eighth. Each patient came to thyroid surgery without any prior treatment (of any kind). Sequencing input: tumor tissue. The receptor source for this set is a female donor with papillary thyroid cancer or a benign thyroid nodule (not recorded which). Some clones in this sample may be carry-over from other donors' samples.

At least ten counts were recorded for this clone. The chain uses TRBV7-9 and TRBJ1-2, with unresolved D. CDR3 length: 13 amino acids. The germline V gene has CDR1 SEHNR and CDR2 FQNEAQ (reference sequence). The ends were cut back, 3 bases at V and 7 bases at J, with 12 bases in the middle. The CDR3 reads CASSFGGSGGYTF. The CDR3 nucleotides read TGTGCCAGCAGCTTCGGAGGTTCTGGTGGCTACACCTTC.

This clone was found many times. The chain recombines TRBV7-2 with TRBJ2-3; D is unclear. The CDR3 runs to 15 residues. V was pared by 3 bases and J by 0 bases, with 10 bases between. From germline, CDR1 is SGHTA and CDR2 FQGNSA. The CDR3 bases are TGTGCCAGCAGCTTTTTGCCAGAAAGCACAGATACGCAGTATTTT. It codes for CASSFLPESTDTQYF.

This clone is deemed medium-sized (0.01 to 0.1%). This specimen includes other DNA sequences encoding the same CDR3. This chain links TRBV18 with TRBJ2-7, with D unresolved. The CDR3 spans 13 residues. CDR1 KGHSH and CDR2 LQKENI come from the germline V gene. With 3 bases removed from V and 4 bases from J, the gap between germline ends came to 10 bases. DNA for the CDR3: TGTGCCAGCTCACCCCCTGCTGCTTACGAGCAGTACTTC. It yields the protein CASSPPAAYEQYF.

Only a few counts were recorded for this clone. This rearrangement joins TRBV30 to TRBJ1-6; a possible D gene is TRBD1 (5 bases). V was trimmed by 0 bases and J by 6 bases, leaving 9 bases between them. Germline V lookup: CDR1 GTSNPN, CDR2 SVGIG (reference sequence). This CDR3 spans 14 amino acids. CDR3 protein: CAWSVDRINSPLHF. Here the CDR3 DNA reads TGTGCCTGGAGTGTAGACAGAATTAATTCACCCCTCCACTTT.

Within the sample, this clone is medium-sized (0.01 to 0.1%). The CDR3 nucleotides are TGCAGTGCTAGGGCACCTTTCAACTATGGCTACACCTTC. Translated: CSARAPFNYGYTF. J is TRBJ1-2 and V is TRBV20-1; unclear D gene. Trimming shortened V by 3 bases and J by 2 bases, and 10 bases separated the two germline ends. This CDR3 is built from 13 residues. Germline CDR1 is DFQATT and CDR2 is SNEGSKA (reference sequence).

This clone is categorized as medium-sized. The rearrangement joins TRBV29-1 to TRBJ2-7; no reliable D call. Germline V gene sequence: CDR1 SQVTM, CDR2 ANQGSEA. V shed 4 bases and J shed 2 bases, with 12 bases lying between them. The CDR3 extends over 13 amino acids. This CDR3 is CSVVLADTYEQYF. CDR3 bases: TGCAGCGTTGTTTTAGCAGATACCTACGAGCAGTACTTC.

This clone has at least ten counts. The same CDR3 also results from other DNA sequences found in this sample. This rearrangement joins TRBV6-1 to TRBJ1-5; 7 nucleotides line up with TRBD1. CDR1 is MNHNS and CDR2 is SASEGT in the germline V gene. The CDR3 spans 15 residues. Losses at the gene ends were 8 bases for V and 0 bases for J; bases not matched to a gene: 7. The CDR3 nucleotides are TGTGCCAGCCGACGGGACAGCAATAGCAATCAGCCCCAGCATTTT. It yields the protein CASRRDSNSNQPQHF.

This clone is medium-sized in the sample. The CDR3 loop reads CASSQPLAFGELFF. CDR3 coding DNA: TGCGCCAGCAGCCAGCCGCTAGCGTTCGGGGAGCTGTTTTTT. The chain joins TRBV4-1 to TRBJ2-2; D may be TRBD2 (6 bases). There are 14 residues in the CDR3. Trimming pared 3 bases from V and 7 bases from J, leaving 12 bases between. Germline V gene lookup returns CDR1 MGHRA and CDR2 YSYEKL.

This clone was seen many times. This may arise from a read error, as a much more abundant clone is one base away. The CDR3 region has the DNA TGTGCCAGCAGTGATGGACTGAGGGAGACCCAGTACTTC. This codes for CASSDGLRETQYF. This chain connects TRBV6-1 to TRBJ2-5; perhaps TRBD2 as D (5 bases). Germline values: CDR1 MNHNS, CDR2 SASEGT. With 3 bases removed from V and 5 bases from J, the gap between germline ends came to 10 bases. The CDR3 sequence is 13 residues long.

This chain connects TRBV11-2 to TRBJ2-1, with 9 positions matching TRBD2. This CDR3 is 16 amino acids long. The V segment lost 0 bases and the J segment 5 bases; nucleotides outside the gene matches: 5. Looked up from germline, CDR1 is SGHAT and CDR2 is FQNNGV. CDR3: CASSLDSGRSNNEQFF. In DNA form, the CDR3 reads TGTGCCAGCAGCTTAGATAGCGGGAGAAGCAACAATGAGCAGTTCTTC.

This clone was seen more than once but under ten times. This sequence joins TRBV6-1 and TRBJ2-7; 10 bases match TRBD2. This CDR3 has 15 amino acids. V lost 6 bases and J lost 4; bases outside the gene matches: 9. The germline V gene has CDR1 MNHNS and CDR2 SASEGT. CDR3 nucleotide sequence: TGTGCCAGCAGACAACCTAGCGGGAGTAGGTACGAGCAGTACTTC. Translated: CASRQPSGSRYEQYF.

At least ten counts were recorded for this clone. The chain employs TRBV7-9 and TRBJ2-7; the match to TRBD1 covers 9 bases. Trimming at V came to 1 base and at J to 4 bases, leaving 5 bases not matched to a gene. There are 15 residues in the CDR3. Germline V gene sequence: CDR1 SEHNR, CDR2 FQNEAQ (reference sequence). The CDR3 coding sequence is TGTGCCAGCAGCTTAGTCACAGGGGGCCAGTACGAGCAGTACTTC. This codes for CASSLVTGGQYEQYF.

In this sample, this clone is medium-sized. The CDR3 here is CASSQLLRQNYEQYF. CDR3 coding DNA: TGCGCCAGCAGCCAGCTCCTGAGACAGAACTACGAGCAGTACTTC. This chain joins TRBV4-1 and TRBJ2-7, with D tentatively TRBD1 (5 bases). Trimming cost V 3 bases and J 3 bases, with 15 bases left between them. This CDR3 is built from 15 residues. Germline CDR1 and CDR2: MGHRA and YSYEKL.

This clone has ten or more counts. This rearrangement joins TRBV9 to TRBJ2-7; 7 positions agree with TRBD2. Germline CDR1 SGDLS, CDR2 YYNGEE. Losses at the gene ends were 10 bases for V and 7 bases for J; bases not matched to a gene: 14. The CDR3 extends over 13 amino acids. Here the CDR3 DNA reads TGTGCCTCGTCCCCGGGGGGTTCAGGAGAGCAGTACTTC. It is translated as CASSPGGSGEQYF.

This clone was observed at least ten times. The chain employs TRBV5-1 and TRBJ2-5; 10 nucleotides agree with TRBD2. Germline V lookup: CDR1 SGHRS, CDR2 YFSETQ. The V gene end was trimmed by 1 base and the J gene end by 5 bases; junction bases not matched to a gene: 8. This CDR3 is 16 amino acids long. This chain's CDR3 is CASSLMASGSSETQYF. CDR3 coding DNA: TGCGCCAGCAGCTTGATGGCTAGCGGGAGTAGTGAGACCCAGTACTTC.

This clone was detected many times. The chain joins TRBV7-9 to TRBJ2-1, with 12 bases lining up with TRBD2. Trimming took 4 bases from V and 12 from J; bases not matched to a gene: 4. This CDR3 comprises 13 residues. Germline V gene sequence: CDR1 SEHNR, CDR2 FQNEAQ (reference sequence). The CDR3 nucleotides are TGTGCCAGCAGCTCCCCTAGCGGGAGGGTGCAGTTCTTC. It yields the protein CASSSPSGRVQFF.

V gene TRBV5-1 combines with J gene TRBJ1-4; D remains unclear. This CDR3 has 14 amino acids. Between the trimmed V and J ends, which lost 5 bases and 4 bases, there was a span of 12 bases. The V gene's germline CDR1 is SGHRS and CDR2 YFSETQ. CDR3 protein: CASSVVQNNEKLFF. The CDR3 DNA sequence: TGCGCCAGCAGTGTGGTTCAGAATAATGAAAAACTGTTTTTT. The full variable domain, rest sourced from reference TRBV5-1 and TRBJ1-4, is KAGVTQTPRYLIKTRGQQVTLSCSPISGHRSVSWYQQTPGQGLQFLFEYFSETQRNKGNFPGRFSGRQFSNSRSEMNVSTLELGDSALYLCASSVVQNNEKLFFGSGTQLSVL.

This sequence joins TRBV20-1 and TRBJ1-2; D uncertain. V lost 3 bases to trimming and J lost 7 bases, with 18 bases between them. The CDR3 length is 14 residues. Looked up from germline, CDR1 is DFQATT and CDR2 is SNEGSKA (reference sequence). The CDR3 DNA follows: TGCAGTGCTAGTCCGCTAGAGTATTCGGGTGGCTACACCTTC. This sequence encodes CSASPLEYSGGYTF.

This clone was observed many times. The chain links TRBV2 to TRBJ2-2, with D tentatively TRBD1 (6 bases). Looked up from germline, CDR1 is SNHLY and CDR2 is FYNNEI. The CDR3 covers 14 residues. The V and J ends lost 8 bases and 4 bases respectively, with 14 bases between them. CDR3 DNA sequence: TGTGCCAGCTCCTTGGACAGACGCACCGGGGAGCTGTTTTTT. It encodes CASSLDRRTGELFF. Based on the CDR3 plus reference TRBV2 and TRBJ2-2, the full variable domain is EPEVTQTPSHQVTQMGQEVILRCVPISNHLYFYWYRQILGQKVEFLVSFYNNEISEKSEIFDDQFSVERPDGSNFTLKIRSTKLEDSAMYFCASSLDRRTGELFFGEGSRLTVL.

This clone was found a few times. The chain links TRBV27 to TRBJ2-7; 13 nucleotides agree with TRBD2. V dropped 4 bases and J dropped 7; count of bases not matched to a gene: 1. CDR1 is MNHEY, CDR2 SMNVEV, per germline (reference sequence). This CDR3 has 13 amino acids. The CDR3 coding sequence is TGTGCCAGCAGTTGGGGACTAGCGGGAGAGCAGTACTTC. As protein: CASSWGLAGEQYF.

This clone was counted between two and nine times. V usage is TRBV6-1 and J usage is TRBJ2-7; 8 nucleotides line up with TRBD1. Germline-derived CDR1 and CDR2 are MNHNS and SASEGT. This CDR3 is 15 amino acids long. The ends lost 6 bases at V and 3 bases at J; junction bases unmatched: 10. CDR3 in amino acids: CASSFLDRVNYEQYF. The CDR3 DNA is TGTGCCAGCAGCTTCTTGGACAGGGTTAACTACGAGCAGTACTTC.

This clone was seen more than once but under ten times. An end of the junction does not agree with germline; a read error may underlie this. V usage is TRBV6-1 and J usage is TRBJ2-6; D is ambiguous. The germline CDR1 and CDR2 sequences are MNHNS and SASEGT. The CDR3 consists of 15 residues. CDR3 in amino acids: CVSSEWYSGANVLTF. CDR3 nucleotides: TGTGTCAGCAGTGAATGGTACTCTGGGGCCAACGTCCTGACTTTC.

Relative to its sample, this clone is medium-sized (0.01 to 0.1%). V is TRBV2 and J is TRBJ2-7; 9 nucleotides align to TRBD2. The CDR3 extends over 13 amino acids. V gave up 9 bases and J gave up 5 bases; unmatched junction bases: 8. Germline lookup yields CDR1 SNHLY and CDR2 FYNNEI. The CDR3 DNA is TGTGCCAGTAGTAGCGGGAGTGTAAACGAGCAGTACTTC. Translation gives CASSSGSVNEQYF.

Within the sample, this clone is medium-sized. V is TRBV28 and J is TRBJ2-5; 7 nucleotides match TRBD2. The CDR3 is 14 amino acids. V trimming: 7 bases; J trimming: 5 bases; junction bases outside the gene matches: 10. Germline lookup yields CDR1 MDHEN and CDR2 SYDVKM. CDR3 nucleotides: TGTGCCAGCAACCCAGCGGGATCGGGGGAGACCCAGTACTTC. It translates to CASNPAGSGETQYF. Complete variable domain (other parts from reference TRBV28 and TRBJ2-5): DVKVTQSSRYLVKRTGEKVFLECVQDMDHENMFWYRQDPGLGLRLIYFSYDVKMKEKGDIPEGYSVSREKKERFSLILESASTNQTSMYLCASNPAGSGETQYFGPGTRLLVL.

There are many counts of this clone. CDR3 amino acids: CASSFSGNQETQYF. The CDR3 coding sequence is TGTGCCAGCAGTTTTTCAGGGAACCAAGAGACCCAGTACTTC. The chain combines TRBV12-3 or TRBV12-4 with TRBJ2-5; D may be TRBD1 (5 bases). The CDR3 runs 14 residues. Trimming stripped 3 bases from V and 0 bases from J, with 8 bases between.

The table lists this clone with a few counts. The rearrangement links TRBV30 to TRBJ2-7; TRBD1 agrees at 7 bases. CDR1 is GTSNPN, CDR2 SVGIG, per germline (reference sequence). The CDR3 length is 15 residues. Trimming cost V 2 bases and J 0 bases; bases outside gene matches: 7. The CDR3 reads CAWSSGQDNSYEQYF. In DNA, the CDR3 is TGTGCCTGGAGTTCTGGACAGGATAACTCCTACGAGCAGTACTTC.

The gene calls are TRBV20-1 and TRBJ1-6; 11 positions match TRBD1. There are 16 residues in the CDR3. Germline-derived CDR1 and CDR2 are DFQATT and SNEGSKA (reference sequence). V shed 4 bases and J 3 bases; nucleotides not matched to a gene: 5. For the CDR3, the DNA is TGCAGTGCTAATCCCGGGACAGGGGGCTATAATTCACCCCTCCACTTT. Translation gives CSANPGTGGYNSPLHF.

This clone was picked up many times. The gene calls are TRBV19 and TRBJ2-2, with D possibly matching TRBD1 (5 bases). The CDR3 is made up of 15 amino acids. CDR1 is LNHDA, CDR2 SQIVND, per germline (reference sequence). The V gene lost 3 bases and the J gene lost 0 bases, with 8 bases spanning the gap. The CDR3 bases are TGTGCCAGTAGTATTCAGGGTGCGAACACCGGGGAGCTGTTTTTT. Its translation is CASSIQGANTGELFF.

The chain employs TRBV5-4 and TRBJ1-1; D not resolved. This CDR3 has 12 residues. V was clipped by 3 bases and J by 7 bases, with 10 bases between them. Germline CDR1 reads SGHNT; CDR2 reads YYREEE (reference sequence). The CDR3 reads CASSSTQSEAFF. The CDR3 DNA sequence: TGTGCCAGCAGCTCGACACAGAGTGAAGCTTTCTTT.

This clone occurred many times. The chain has TRBV19 and TRBJ1-5, with D possibly TRBD1 on 5 matching bases. CDR3 length equals 17 residues. CDR1 and CDR2 from the germline V gene are LNHDA and SQIVND (reference sequence). Trimming pared 3 bases from V and 0 bases from J, leaving 15 bases between. The CDR3 DNA reads TGTGCCAGTAGTATCATCACAGGTACCTATAGCAATCAGCCCCAGCATTTT. Translating gives CASSIITGTYSNQPQHF.

In its sample, this clone is medium-sized (0.01 to 0.1%). The V call is TRBV6-1, the J call TRBJ1-1; no firm D call. The CDR3 contains 13 residues. V lost 4 bases and J lost 6, with 12 bases in between. CDR1 is MNHNS, CDR2 SASEGT, per germline. DNA for the CDR3: TGTGCCAGCAGTGTTTGGGGTAGGGCTGAAGCTTTCTTT. Translating it yields CASSVWGRAEAFF.